These 30 T cell receptor beta chains share one sample of origin, sequenced in a study of response to subunit inactivated influenza vaccine. TCRdb passed the RT-PCR reads through MiXCR, listing each CDR3 protein once. The sample holds 490,000 or so distinct CDR3 sequences, approximately 7.6% seen once. Specimen: PBMCs from blood, collected around 2 years after vaccination. The receptors stem from a man aged 50-75 years who received an inactivated influenza vaccine.

The chain combines TRBV5-1 with TRBJ1-1; tentative D call: TRBD1 (5 bases). Trimming removed 0 bases at V and 4 bases at J, with 13 bases between. This CDR3 comprises 15 residues. Germline assignment: CDR1 SGHRS and CDR2 YFSETQ. CDR3: CASSLVSGRGTEAFF. For the CDR3, the DNA is TGCGCCAGCAGCTTGGTATCAGGGCGCGGCACTGAAGCTTTCTTT.

This chain links TRBV4-1 with TRBJ1-1; D is ambiguous. This CDR3 has 15 amino acids. The V end lost 1 base, the J end lost 1 base, and 10 bases lay between the germline ends. Germline V gene lookup returns CDR1 MGHRA and CDR2 YSYEKL. This CDR3 reads CASSQVWVANTEAFF. The CDR3 region has the DNA TGCGCCAGCAGCCAAGTATGGGTGGCGAACACTGAAGCTTTCTTT.

This chain joins TRBV4-3 and TRBJ2-7; D is tentatively TRBD1 or TRBD2 (6 bases each). The CDR3 length is 14 residues. CDR1 and CDR2 (germline): LGHNA, YSLEER. V was trimmed by 0 bases and J by 5 bases, leaving 11 bases between them. CDR3 sequence (DNA): TGCGCCAGCAGCCAAGATTGGGGGGCGGACGAGCAGTACTTC. This encodes CASSQDWGADEQYF.

This clonotype was detected only a few times. The chain carries TRBV11-2 and TRBJ1-6, with TRBD1 matching over 9 bases. Trimming took 3 bases from V and 6 from J; bases not matched to a gene: 3. This CDR3 is 15 amino acids long. The V gene's germline CDR1 is SGHAT and CDR2 FQNNGV. The CDR3 DNA reads TGTGCCAGCAGCTTCGGACAGGGGACTAATTCACCCCTCCACTTT. This gives the protein CASSFGQGTNSPLHF.

The chain carries TRBV4-2 and TRBJ2-4; 8 nucleotides line up with TRBD2. Germline assignment: CDR1 LGHNA and CDR2 YNFKEQ. The J segment lost 0 bases and the V segment lost 0 bases, leaving 4 bases of the junction unmatched. The CDR3 spans 17 residues. The CDR3 sequence: CASSQDWAGGAKNIQYF. The CDR3 region has the DNA TGTGCCAGCAGCCAAGATTGGGCGGGAGGAGCCAAAAACATTCAGTACTTC.

The rearrangement joins TRBV4-2 to TRBJ1-2, with D unclear. CDR1 is LGHNA, CDR2 YNFKEQ, per germline. The CDR3 is made up of 13 amino acids. Trimming removed 1 base from V and 8 bases from J, with 11 bases in between. CDR3 nucleotides: TGTGCCAGCAGCCAAGTTTTGGAGGAGGGCTACACCTTC. Its protein product is CASSQVLEEGYTF.

The sample holds a few counts of this clonotype. The chain employs TRBV15 and TRBJ1-1; 9 bases agree with TRBD1. From germline, CDR1 is LNHNV and CDR2 YYDKDF (reference sequence). J lost 6 bases, V lost 3 bases, and 8 bases had no gene match. The CDR3 runs 15 residues. In nucleotides, the CDR3 is TGTGCCACCAGCAGCGGGGACAGGGCCGGATCTGAAGCTTTCTTT. Translating it yields CATSSGDRAGSEAFF.

This clonotype was detected only a few times. The chain links TRBV12-3 or TRBV12-4 to TRBJ2-6; TRBD1 might be the D (6 bases). CDR3 length: 15 amino acids. Between the trimmed V and J ends, which lost 6 bases and 9 bases, there was a span of 18 bases. Written as DNA, the CDR3 is TGTGCCAGCAGACCCAACGGGACACCTTACAACGTCCTGACTTTC. As protein: CASRPNGTPYNVLTF.

Only a few counts were recorded for this clonotype. The J gene is TRBJ1-1, the V gene TRBV2; D is uncertain. The CDR3 covers 13 residues. V lost 3 bases to trimming and J lost 3 bases, with 8 bases between them. Germline lookup yields CDR1 SNHLY and CDR2 FYNNEI. The CDR3 DNA reads TGTGCCAGCAGTGATACCGTAGACACTGAAGCTTTCTTT. Amino acids: CASSDTVDTEAFF.

In its sample, this clonotype was seen a few times. The chain recombines TRBV20-1 with TRBJ2-3, with D perhaps TRBD2 (5 bases). Between the trimmed V and J ends, which lost 1 base and 4 bases, there was a span of 15 bases. CDR3 size: 15 residues. CDR1 and CDR2 (germline): DFQATT, SNEGSKA (reference sequence). The CDR3 DNA is TGCAGTGCTAGAGGTGGCACTAGTGCGGCAGATACGCAGTATTTT. Translating it yields CSARGGTSAADTQYF.

The sample holds a few counts of this clonotype. This chain joins TRBV28 and TRBJ2-7, with 7 nucleotides matching TRBD1. The junction had 6 bases not matched to a gene; V was cut back by 5 bases and J by 5 bases. Germline assignment: CDR1 MDHEN and CDR2 SYDVKM. CDR3 size: 13 residues. CDR3 DNA sequence: TGTGCCAGCAGTCTAGACAGGGCCCACGAGCAGTACTTC. This gives the protein CASSLDRAHEQYF.

The V call is TRBV6-2 or TRBV6-3, the J call TRBJ2-1, with 9 positions matching TRBD1. V shed 6 bases, J shed 6 bases, and the junction held 6 bases outside the gene matches. The CDR3 sequence is 14 residues long. Looked up from germline, CDR1 is MNHEY and CDR2 is SVGEGT. Here the CDR3 reads CASRDRGVVNEQFF. In DNA, the CDR3 is TGTGCCAGCAGGGACAGGGGAGTAGTCAATGAGCAGTTCTTC.

The J gene is TRBJ2-3, the V gene TRBV5-1, with 14 nucleotides matching TRBD2. V shed 4 bases and J 7 bases; nucleotides not matched to a gene: 11. Germline V lookup: CDR1 SGHRS, CDR2 YFSETQ. The CDR3 spans 17 residues. In nucleotides, the CDR3 is TGCGCCAGCAGCCGATCCGGGACTAGCGGGAGCGGGTATACGCAGTATTTT. It translates to CASSRSGTSGSGYTQYF.

This clonotype was counted only a few times. V is TRBV29-1 and J is TRBJ2-7; the match to TRBD1 covers 7 bases. This CDR3 spans 15 amino acids. The J segment lost 0 bases and the V segment lost 6 bases, leaving 11 bases of the junction unmatched. CDR1 is SQVTM, CDR2 ANQGSEA, per germline. The CDR3 region has the DNA TGCAGCGTCCCTTCAGCAGGGGGTGCCTCCTACGAGCAGTACTTC. Translating gives CSVPSAGGASYEQYF.

The chain links TRBV28 to TRBJ2-3, with TRBD2 matching over 9 bases. CDR1 and CDR2 (germline): MDHEN, SYDVKM. CDR3 length equals 13 residues. The ends lost 6 bases at V and 9 bases at J; junction bases unmatched: 7. The chain's CDR3 is CASRSSGRSTQYF. The CDR3 bases are TGTGCCAGCAGGTCCAGCGGGAGGTCCACGCAGTATTTT. Complete variable domain (other parts from reference TRBV28 and TRBJ2-3): DVKVTQSSRYLVKRTGEKVFLECVQDMDHENMFWYRQDPGLGLRLIYFSYDVKMKEKGDIPEGYSVSREKKERFSLILESASTNQTSMYLCASRSSGRSTQYFGPGTRLTVL.

The V and J genes are TRBV4-3 and TRBJ2-5; a possible D gene is TRBD2 (6 bases). The length of the CDR3 is 16 residues. Germline-derived CDR1 and CDR2 are LGHNA and YSLEER. Deletions cut 0 bases from V and 5 bases from J, with 16 bases between. The CDR3 coding sequence is TGCGCCAGCAGCCAAGAGGTCTCGGAAGGGAGGGAGACCCAGTACTTC. This codes for CASSQEVSEGRETQYF.

A single count supports this clonotype. A much larger clone sits a single nucleotide away, making a read error possible. V gene TRBV4-3 combines with J gene TRBJ2-7; D might be TRBD1 (6 bases). This CDR3 spans 13 amino acids. V was pared by 1 base and J by 6 bases, with 10 bases between. The germline CDR1 and CDR2 sequences are LGHNA and YSLEER. The CDR3 region is CASSQGQEGEQYF. The CDR3 DNA follows: TGCGCCAGCAGCCAAGGACAGGAAGGCGAGCAGTACTTC.

This clonotype was observed many times. J is TRBJ2-4 and V is TRBV11-2, with 10 bases identical to TRBD1. The CDR3 consists of 17 residues. Germline V gene sequence: CDR1 SGHAT, CDR2 FQNNGV. With V trimmed by 5 bases and J by 1 base, 8 bases remained unmatched. The chain's CDR3 is CASSQIDRGLAKNIQYF. For the CDR3, the DNA is TGTGCCAGCAGCCAAATAGACAGGGGGCTTGCCAAAAACATTCAGTACTTC.

This clonotype was observed at least ten times. This chain links TRBV10-3 with TRBJ2-7; 11 bases are a match to TRBD2. V was pared by 5 bases and J by 3 bases, with 3 bases of the junction left unmatched. The germline V gene encodes CDR1 ENHRY and CDR2 SYGVKD. The CDR3 covers 14 residues. In DNA form, the CDR3 reads TGTGCCATCAGTTCGGGACTAGCGGACTACGAGCAGTACTTC. Translating gives CAISSGLADYEQYF.

This sequence joins TRBV11-2 and TRBJ1-1; D call uncertain. Per the germline V gene, CDR1 is SGHAT and CDR2 is FQNNGV. V was pared by 2 bases and J by 0 bases, with 10 bases between. This CDR3 spans 15 amino acids. The DNA for the CDR3 is TGTGCCAGCAGCTTAAGGGCAGAACTGAACACTGAAGCTTTCTTT. It codes for CASSLRAELNTEAFF.

The chain employs TRBV5-5 and TRBJ2-5, with D perhaps being TRBD1 or TRBD2 (6 bases each). Trimming removed 2 bases at V and 5 bases at J, with 13 bases between. The CDR3 totals 14 residues. Per the germline V gene, CDR1 is SGHKS and CDR2 is YYEKEE (reference sequence). The CDR3 reads CASSFGGRGETQYF. CDR3 bases: TGTGCCAGCAGCTTTGGGGGGCGCGGGGAGACCCAGTACTTC.

The sample holds many counts of this clonotype. The rearrangement links TRBV20-1 to TRBJ2-5, with 7 bases lining up with TRBD2. V gave up 1 base and J gave up 4 bases; unmatched junction bases: 9. Per the germline V gene, CDR1 is DFQATT and CDR2 is SNEGSKA (reference sequence). This CDR3 has 15 residues. CDR3: CSARAREGLGETQYF. For the CDR3, the DNA is TGCAGTGCTAGAGCGAGGGAGGGTCTAGGAGAGACCCAGTACTTC.

This clonotype has at least ten counts. DNA of the CDR3: TGTGCCAGCAGTGAACAGGGTTTGGATGGCTACACCTTC. This sequence encodes CASSEQGLDGYTF. The chain employs TRBV2 and TRBJ1-2, with D possibly TRBD1 on 5 matching bases. The V end was cut by 2 bases, the J end by 6 bases, with 10 bases between. This CDR3 is 13 amino acids long. Per germline, CDR1 SNHLY and CDR2 FYNNEI.

This clonotype was detected a few times. The CDR3 protein is CASSLRGVDETQYF. CDR3 coding DNA: TGTGCCAGCAGCTTAAGAGGGGTAGACGAGACCCAGTACTTC. This chain uses TRBV7-9 with TRBJ2-5; D may match TRBD1 or TRBD2 (5 bases each). V lost 2 bases and J 5 bases, leaving 12 bases between the germline ends. This CDR3 contains 14 residues. The germline CDR1 and CDR2 sequences are SEHNR and FQNEAQ (reference sequence).

This clonotype was counted between two and nine times. The V gene is TRBV27, the J gene TRBJ2-1, with D perhaps given as TRBD1 or TRBD2 (5 bases each). The CDR3 totals 16 residues. The germline gives CDR1 MNHEY, CDR2 SMNVEV (reference sequence). V dropped 5 bases and J dropped 4 bases, with 18 bases sitting between them. The CDR3 reads CASSLYSGRRYNEQFF. CDR3 in DNA: TGTGCCAGCAGTCTGTACTCGGGACGGAGATACAATGAGCAGTTCTTC.

The CDR3 here is CSARQSWPYSPLHF. DNA for the CDR3: TGCAGTGCCAGACAGAGCTGGCCTTATTCACCCCTCCACTTT. The V call is TRBV20-1, the J call TRBJ1-6; weak D call: TRBD1 (5 bases). Per the germline V gene, CDR1 is DFQATT and CDR2 is SNEGSKA (reference sequence). Deletions cut 6 bases from V and 8 bases from J, with 17 bases between. The CDR3 is 14 residues long.

CDR3 sequence (DNA): TGTGCCAGCAGCCAAGGGGCCGACAATGAGCAGTTCTTC. It encodes CASSQGADNEQFF. This chain connects TRBV4-2 to TRBJ2-1; the D is unclear. The CDR3 covers 13 residues. The V gene lost 1 base and the J gene lost 5 bases, with 6 bases spanning the gap. Germline V CDR1 and CDR2: LGHNA, YNFKEQ.

This clonotype was seen repeatedly, ten times or more. V is TRBV7-2 and J is TRBJ2-1; D is unresolved. The CDR3 extends over 12 amino acids. V was trimmed by 5 bases and J by 7 bases, leaving 9 bases between them. Germline-derived CDR1 and CDR2 are SGHTA and FQGNSA. The CDR3 loop is CASSPQKNEQFF. The CDR3 bases are TGTGCCAGCAGCCCCCAGAAAAATGAGCAGTTCTTC.

This clonotype was seen ten or more times. V usage is TRBV2 and J usage is TRBJ2-7; 9 bases map to TRBD1. CDR1 SNHLY and CDR2 FYNNEI come from the germline V gene. The V gene end was trimmed by 6 bases and the J gene end by 0 bases; junction bases not matched to a gene: 3. The CDR3 extends over 14 amino acids. Written as DNA, the CDR3 is TGTGCCAGCAGAGGGGACAGGGACTCCTACGAGCAGTACTTC. This codes for CASRGDRDSYEQYF. Together with reference TRBV2 and TRBJ2-7, the CDR3 gives the full variable domain: EPEVTQTPSHQVTQMGQEVILRCVPISNHLYFYWYRQILGQKVEFLVSFYNNEISEKSEIFDDQFSVERPDGSNFTLKIRSTKLEDSAMYFCASRGDRDSYEQYFGPGTRLTVT.

This clonotype was counted at least ten times. The chain joins TRBV3-1 to TRBJ2-1; D ambiguous. The ends were cut back, 4 bases at V and 7 bases at J, with 11 bases in the middle. The CDR3 spans 13 residues. Germline V CDR1 and CDR2: LGHDT, YNNKEL (reference sequence). CDR3 residues: CASSRNRLNEQFF. The CDR3 bases are TGTGCCAGCAGCCGCAATAGGTTGAATGAGCAGTTCTTC.